The next 2 T cell receptor beta chains were all read from a single sample in a study of T cells in tuberculosis. Using immunoSEQ multiplex PCR, the repertoire was profiled, and TCRdb retains in-frame clones only, with some absent. The table records roughly 34,000 clones, under 98% of them present only once. Sequencing was performed on PBMCs. These receptors all stem from a donor between 5 and 29 years old with latent tuberculosis or without tuberculosis infection.

V usage is TRBV5-1 and J usage is TRBJ2-3; 9 positions agree with TRBD2. CDR3 length: 17 amino acids. Per germline, CDR1 SGHRS and CDR2 YFSETQ. The junction had 6 bases not matched to a gene; V was cut back by 1 base and J by 0 bases. The CDR3 here is CASSLSGGILSTDTQYF. The CDR3 bases are TGCGCCAGCAGCTTGAGCGGGGGGATACTCAGCACAGATACGCAGTATTTT.

This clone was recorded only once. The chain joins TRBV6-6 to TRBJ1-2, with 7 positions matching TRBD1. The germline V gene encodes CDR1 MNHNY and CDR2 SVGAGI (reference sequence). Losses at the gene ends were 2 bases for V and 1 base for J; bases not matched to a gene: 4. This CDR3 region has 15 residues. Written as DNA, the CDR3 is TGTGCCAGCAGTTACGGCCAGGGGGTTAACTATGGCTACACCTTC. It encodes CASSYGQGVNYGYTF.